The present entry profiles one TCR beta chain with its context. Its matching antigen is unknown. These data are taken from a study of cytomegalovirus exposure and HLA in healthy donors. Regarding the study as a whole: High sensitivity and specificity were reportedly achieved when the classifier diagnosed cytomegalovirus status.

V was cut by 5 bases and J by 5 bases, with 18 bases left in between. The CDR3 covers 15 residues. Germline CDR1 is MNHEY and CDR2 is SVGAGI. 60 Vbeta and 13 Jbeta primers were used in PCR. Here immunoSEQ multiplex PCR was the method, and the copy in TCRdb shows in-frame clones only, minus some. The specimen's table records some 67,000 clones. This receptor was taken from a woman aged 25 to 39 in good health and CMV-seronegative. The chain employs TRBV6-5 and TRBJ1-1; tentatively, D is TRBD1 (5 bases). Sequencing used PBMCs. CDR3 protein: CASSHEHRRGTEAFF. CDR3 bases: TGTGCCAGCAGTCACGAGCACCGTCGGGGGACTGAAGCTTTCTTT.